This record looks at one T cell receptor (beta chain) sequence and its context. The data stem from a study of CD8 T cells in Susac syndrome. The CDR3 loop spans 15 amino acids. CDR1 is MDHEN, CDR2 SYDVKM, per germline. V gave up 6 bases and J gave up 1 base, with 15 bases separating them. It was with random hexamers that roughly 0.45 to 1 ug RNA was reverse transcribed. TCRdb itself ran the immunoSEQ multiplex PCR reads through MiXCR, one entry per CDR3 protein. There are 100,000 to 150,000 distinct CDR3 sequences in the sample; 90% to 95% occur only once, and more than 0.095% lies in the top ten. As controls, healthy donors matched for age and sex were used.

The specimen was CD4+ T cells from PBMCs. This TCR derives from a human donor in good health. The rearrangement links TRBV28 to TRBJ1-1; D gene unclear. CDR3: CASSPPGRPNTEAFF. CDR3 DNA: TGTGCCAGCAGCCCCCCCGGTAGGCCGAACACTGAAGCTTTCTTT.